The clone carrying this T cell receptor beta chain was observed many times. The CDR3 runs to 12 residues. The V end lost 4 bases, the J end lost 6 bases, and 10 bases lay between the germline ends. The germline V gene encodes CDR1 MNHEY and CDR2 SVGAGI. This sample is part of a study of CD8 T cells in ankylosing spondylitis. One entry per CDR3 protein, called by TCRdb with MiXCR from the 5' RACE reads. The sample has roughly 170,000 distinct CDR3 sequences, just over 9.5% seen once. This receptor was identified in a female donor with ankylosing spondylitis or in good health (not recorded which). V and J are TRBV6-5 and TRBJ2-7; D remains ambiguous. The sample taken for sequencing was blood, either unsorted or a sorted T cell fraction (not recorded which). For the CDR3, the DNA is TGTGCCAGCAGTTCTGCCGGCCTCGAGCAGTACTTC. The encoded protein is CASSSAGLEQYF.